The TCR beta chain described here comes from a study of T cell repertoires in cytomegalovirus infection. In the study overall: CMV epitopes used comprised recently identified HLA-C-restricted ones and well-studied HLA-B-restricted ones. The study's findings and limits: Of the TCR beta families, the public ones yielded a cumulative frequency that identified carriers of CMV plus the relevant HLA.

This clonotype showed up just a few times. Its antigen is as yet unknown. The germline V gene has CDR1 SGHVS and CDR2 FQNEAQ. This CDR3 is built from 14 residues. The V end lost 3 bases, the J end lost 4 bases, and 10 bases lay between the germline ends. One entry per CDR3 protein, called by TCRdb with MiXCR from the reads. Of roughly 500,000 distinct CDR3 sequences listed, more than 30% were seen once; the top ten hold about a sixth. Specimen: cultured PBMCs, collected from culture after CMV antigen stimulation. The V call is TRBV7-8, the J call TRBJ1-5, with a tentative D call TRBD1 (5 bases). The TCR was taken from a human donor in good health (CMV status not recorded). Some clones in this sample may be carry-over from other donors' samples. In nucleotides, the CDR3 is TGTGCCAGCAGCTTTCTCAGGGAAAATCAGCCCCAGCATTTT. Translated, it gives CASSFLRENQPQHF.